These T cell receptor beta chains were read from a single sample in a study of T cell repertoires in cytomegalovirus infection. These receptors are not linked to any known antigen. TCRdb reanalysed the reads using MiXCR and keeps one entry per CDR3 protein. The repertoire holds approximately 910,000 distinct CDR3 sequences, with around 30% as singletons. The sequenced sample was cultured CD8+ T cells from PBMCs, obtained from culture after CMV antigen stimulation. Receptor source: a human donor in good health (CMV status not recorded). Some clones in this sample may be carry-over from other donors' samples. Each CDR3 is given with its conserved first and last residue. The D gene is left open where the match is weak. Part of the rows lack a size; the others show once, few, many or a class for expanded clones.

TRBV11-2	few	TRBJ2-5	NA	TGTGCCAGCAGCTTAATTTACTGGGGACGATTACGAGAGACCCAGTACTTC	CASSLIYWGRLRETQYF
TRBV10-3	NA	TRBJ1-1	TRBD1	TGTGCCATCAGAAAGGACAGGGGGGGGTATTTGAACACTGAAGCTTTCTTT	CAIRKDRGGYLNTEAFF
TRBV4-3	many	TRBJ2-2	NA	TGCGCCAGCAGCCAAGATGGGGCAGCGAACACCGGGGAGCTGTTTTTT	CASSQDGAANTGELFF
TRBV12-5	few	TRBJ2-1	NA	TGTGCTAGTGGTTTGCGGCGGGACCCTGCGAGGGATGAGCAGTTCTTC	CASGLRRDPARDEQFF
TRBV7-2	NA	TRBJ1-6	NA	TGTGCCAGCAGCTTCAACCCAGGACCTAATTCACCCCTCCACTTT	CASSFNPGPNSPLHF
TRBV4-2	NA	TRBJ1-2	NA	TGTGCCAGCAGCCAATCCCAGGACAATTGGTCTGGCTACACCTTC	CASSQSQDNWSGYTF
TRBV5-5	few	TRBJ1-1	NA	TGTGCCAGCAGCTTGGGGGGTGGGGAGGGGCCCTTGGAAGCTTTCTTT	CASSLGGGEGPLEAFF
TRBV29-1	few	TRBJ2-7	NA	TGCAGCGTTGAAGATCCCGGACAGCAAGCTGGGTCCTACGAGCAGTACTTC	CSVEDPGQQAGSYEQYF
TRBV11-2	NA	TRBJ1-6	NA	TGTGCCAGCAGCTTAGGTGCGGGTAATGGTTCACCCCTCCACTTT	CASSLGAGNGSPLHF
TRBV14	few	TRBJ1-1	NA	TGTGCCAGCAGCCCGCGGTCCGACCCATCTGAAGCTTTCTTT	CASSPRSDPSEAFF
TRBV7-6	many	TRBJ2-5	TRBD1	TGTGCCAGCAGCCAGGGGGTGTCGGTCAGAGAAGAGACCCAGTACTTC	CASSQGVSVREETQYF
TRBV10-3	few	TRBJ2-7	NA	TGTGCCATCAGTTTCCAGGAGGCCGGGTACGAGCAGTACTTC	CAISFQEAGYEQYF
TRBV15	NA	TRBJ2-2	NA	TGTGCCACCGGCTCCGGGGGCACCGGGGAGCTGTTTTTT	CATGSGGTGELFF
TRBV5-6	many	TRBJ2-4	NA	TGTGCCAGCAGCGGTTTCTTCGGGGAGTACTTC	CASSGFFGEYF
TRBV13	few	TRBJ1-6	TRBD1	TGTGCCAGCAGCTACGGACTCGGGACAGCTAATTCACCCCTCCACTTT	CASSYGLGTANSPLHF
TRBV7-3	many	TRBJ2-1	NA	TGTGCCAGCAGCTTATGGGGGGGGGGCCCTTTGAATGAGCAGTTCTTC	CASSLWGGGPLNEQFF
TRBV9	few	TRBJ2-3	NA	TGTGCCAGCAGGGAGGGACATACGGATACGCAGTATTTT	CASREGHTDTQYF